A single sample gave rise to the 14 T cell receptor beta chains below, sequenced in a study of T cell responses to AZD1222 COVID-19 vaccine. Measured with immunoSEQ multiplex PCR; TCRdb has only the in-frame clones, and not every one. The top ten clones hold 3.5% to 4.5% of a sample with 90,000 to 120,000 clones, 75% to 90% of them seen once. Sample: peripheral blood, taken on day 0 of AZD1222 vaccination. These receptors all stem from an adult in good health.

This clone was observed once. The V and J genes are TRBV28 and TRBJ2-7; 7 bases fit TRBD1. Per germline, CDR1 MDHEN and CDR2 SYDVKM. The V gene end was trimmed by 4 bases and the J gene end by 4 bases; junction bases not matched to a gene: 7. The CDR3 contains 14 residues. The CDR3, as DNA: TGTGCCAGCAGTTCCGGGACAGCCCTTTACGAGCAGTACTTC. This codes for CASSSGTALYEQYF.

The chain uses TRBV6-2 or TRBV6-3 and TRBJ1-1; no clear D gene. CDR1 is MNHEY and CDR2 is SVGEGT in the germline V gene. Between the trimmed V and J ends, which lost 2 bases and 5 bases, there was a span of 12 bases. The length of the CDR3 is 14 residues. The CDR3 is CASSYEYSPTEAFF. DNA of the CDR3: TGTGCCAGCAGTTACGAGTACTCCCCTACTGAAGCTTTCTTT.

V is TRBV18 and J is TRBJ1-3; 8 positions agree with TRBD1. Trimming at V came to 5 bases and at J to 0 bases, leaving 3 bases not matched to a gene. Per germline, CDR1 KGHSH and CDR2 LQKENI. This CDR3 is built from 15 residues. The CDR3 nucleotides read TGTGCCAGCTCATATGACAGGGGCTCTGGAAACACCATATATTTT. Its protein is CASSYDRGSGNTIYF.

In its sample, this clone was seen a few times. This chain connects TRBV28 to TRBJ2-3, with 7 bases aligning to TRBD2. The germline CDR1 and CDR2 sequences are MDHEN and SYDVKM. The CDR3 is 19 residues long. V trimming: 1 base; J trimming: 2 bases; junction bases outside the gene matches: 15. The CDR3 loop is CASSLSLWGRADYTDTQYF. Written as DNA, the CDR3 is TGTGCCAGCAGTTTATCACTATGGGGGAGGGCGGATTACACAGATACGCAGTATTTT.

This chain links TRBV2 with TRBJ2-1, with 11 bases identical to TRBD2. V trimming: 4 bases; J trimming: 6 bases; junction bases outside the gene matches: 2. Germline V gene lookup returns CDR1 SNHLY and CDR2 FYNNEI. The CDR3 has 14 residues. CDR3: CASSVTSGSNEQFF. CDR3 bases: TGTGCCAGCAGTGTCACTAGCGGGAGCAATGAGCAGTTCTTC.

This rearrangement joins TRBV4-3 to TRBJ1-1; 8 positions match TRBD1. There are 17 residues in the CDR3. Losses at the gene ends were 1 base for V and 3 bases for J; bases not matched to a gene: 10. In germline, CDR1 is LGHNA, CDR2 YSLEER. The CDR3: CASSQGPGQAPDTEAFF. CDR3 nucleotide sequence: TGCGCCAGCAGCCAAGGTCCGGGACAGGCGCCTGACACTGAAGCTTTCTTT.

The genes are TRBV6-2 or TRBV6-3 and TRBJ2-7; 8 bases fit TRBD1. There are 14 residues in the CDR3. Trimming took 1 base from V and 6 from J; bases not matched to a gene: 5. Germline CDR1 and CDR2: MNHEY and SVGEGT. CDR3 in DNA: TGTGCCAGCAGTTACTTTGGCAGGGGGCGCGAGCAGTACTTC. Translating gives CASSYFGRGREQYF.

The V and J genes are TRBV16 and TRBJ2-1; a weak D match, TRBD2 (7 bases). The CDR3 consists of 16 residues. CDR1 and CDR2 from the germline V gene are KGHSY and FQNENV. Trimming removed 0 bases from V and 5 bases from J, with 14 bases in between. The CDR3: CASSQSAGEGDNEQFF. CDR3 sequence (DNA): TGTGCCAGCAGCCAATCCGCGGGAGAGGGGGACAATGAGCAGTTCTTC.

This clone has just one count. The chain has TRBV5-1 and TRBJ1-3; 7 nucleotides agree with TRBD1. CDR1 is SGHRS and CDR2 is YFSETQ in the germline V gene. There are 15 residues in the CDR3. V lost 2 bases and J lost 2; bases outside the gene matches: 4. The CDR3 DNA is TGCGCCAGCAGCTTCCAGACAGGGACTGGAAACACCATATATTTT. It is translated as CASSFQTGTGNTIYF.

This clone was found once. This chain connects TRBV11-3 to TRBJ2-5; 7 positions agree with TRBD1. Germline CDR1 is SGHNT and CDR2 is YENEEA. V trimming: 1 base; J trimming: 5 bases; junction bases outside the gene matches: 4. The CDR3 is made up of 14 amino acids. The CDR3 nucleotides read TGTGCCAGCAGCTTAGGAAGGGGGCACGAGACCCAGTACTTC. Its protein is CASSLGRGHETQYF.

This clone was counted a few times. This chain joins TRBV3-1 (or the pseudogene TRBV3-2) and TRBJ1-1; 9 bases align to TRBD1. CDR3 length: 17 residues. Germline values: CDR1 LGHDT, CDR2 YNNKEL (reference sequence). After removal of 0 bases from V and 4 bases from J, the junction contained 9 bases not matched to a gene. Written as DNA, the CDR3 is TGTGCCAGCAGCCAAGATCCACCCGGGACAGGGAGCACTGAAGCTTTCTTT. It encodes CASSQDPPGTGSTEAFF.

The chain carries TRBV9 and TRBJ1-2; D is possibly TRBD1 (6 bases). Trimming removed 1 base from V and 8 bases from J, with 15 bases in between. There are 14 residues in the CDR3. CDR1 and CDR2 (germline): SGDLS, YYNGEE. CDR3 in DNA: TGTGCCAGCAGCGTATTGGCAGGGGAAGTAGGCTACACCTTC. Its protein is CASSVLAGEVGYTF.

This sequence joins TRBV29-1 and TRBJ1-2, with a weak D call TRBD1 (5 bases). Germline V CDR1 and CDR2: SQVTM, ANQGSEA. The CDR3 is made up of 13 amino acids. Trimming shortened V by 1 base and J by 4 bases, and 10 bases separated the two germline ends. CDR3 in amino acids: CSVEVGHFYGYTF. CDR3 bases: TGCAGCGTTGAAGTGGGGCATTTCTATGGCTACACCTTC.

The rearrangement joins TRBV11-2 to TRBJ1-4, with D unclear. This CDR3 is built from 14 residues. Trimming left V 7 bases short and J 5 bases short, with 14 bases between. Germline-derived CDR1 and CDR2 are SGHAT and FQNNGV. The CDR3 DNA reads TGTGCCAGCACCCGGGAATTTACGAATGAAAAACTGTTTTTT. Its protein product is CASTREFTNEKLFF.